Listed below are T cell receptor beta chains from one sample, sequenced in a study of cytomegalovirus exposure and HLA in healthy donors. The protocol was immunoSEQ multiplex PCR, while the TCRdb copy is restricted to in-frame clones and leaves out a portion. The sample consists of 95,000 to 100,000 clones, around 79% of them appearing once. The source material was PBMCs. Source of these receptors: a woman aged 40-49 years in good health and CMV-seronegative. Each CDR3 is given with its conserved first and last residue. The D gene is left open where the match is weak. Expanded clones are given a class, and other clones once, few, many or no size at all.

j_gene: TRBJ2-3; v_gene: TRBV19; d_gene: .; abundance: .; CDR3nt: TGTGCCAGTAACCTACCTCATACTAGCACAGATACGCAGTATTTT; CDR3aa: CASNLPHTSTDTQYF
j_gene: TRBJ2-1; v_gene: TRBV6-5; d_gene: TRBD2; abundance: .; CDR3nt: TGTGCCAGCAGTTGGGGGTGGGCGGGGGGGCAGGGTGAGCAGTTCTTC; CDR3aa: CASSWGWAGGQGEQFF
j_gene: TRBJ2-3; v_gene: TRBV6-5; d_gene: .; abundance: .; CDR3nt: TGTGCCAGCAGTTCCCTCCACGCGGGCACAGATACGCAGTATTTT; CDR3aa: CASSSLHAGTDTQYF
j_gene: TRBJ1-2; v_gene: TRBV5-1; d_gene: .; abundance: .; CDR3nt: TGCGCCAGCAGCTTGCAGGGGTCTAACTATGGCTACACCTTC; CDR3aa: CASSLQGSNYGYTF
j_gene: TRBJ1-4; v_gene: TRBV7-2; d_gene: .; abundance: .; CDR3nt: TGTGCCAGCAGCCAGGGAGGCAGCAAGTTATGGGAAAAACTGTTTTTT; CDR3aa: CASSQGGSKLWEKLFF
j_gene: TRBJ1-1; v_gene: TRBV7-8; d_gene: .; abundance: .; CDR3nt: TGTGCCAGCAGCTTAGTGGAGGGACTCATGAACACTGAAGCTTTCTTT; CDR3aa: CASSLVEGLMNTEAFF
j_gene: TRBJ2-1; v_gene: TRBV9; d_gene: .; abundance: .; CDR3nt: TGTGCCAACAACTACAATGAGCAGTTCTTC; CDR3aa: CANNYNEQFF
j_gene: TRBJ2-4; v_gene: TRBV6-1; d_gene: TRBD1; abundance: .; CDR3nt: TGTGCCAGCAGTGAAGCTACAGGGGGTACGACTTCGGGGGCCAAAAACATTCAGTACTTC; CDR3aa: CASSEATGGTTSGAKNIQYF
j_gene: TRBJ2-1; v_gene: TRBV13; d_gene: TRBD1; abundance: .; CDR3nt: TGTGCCAGCAGCCATCGGGACAGGGGAAAACGCAATGAGCAGTTCTTC; CDR3aa: CASSHRDRGKRNEQFF
j_gene: TRBJ2-2; v_gene: TRBV7-8; d_gene: TRBD2; abundance: .; CDR3nt: TGTGCCAGCAGCTTAGTTGCTAGCGGGGCCGGGGAGCTGTTTTTT; CDR3aa: CASSLVASGAGELFF
j_gene: TRBJ2-7; v_gene: TRBV4-3; d_gene: .; abundance: .; CDR3nt: TGCGCCAGCATGTACAGGGCCCCATTCTACGAGCAGTACTTC; CDR3aa: CASMYRAPFYEQYF
j_gene: TRBJ2-5; v_gene: TRBV27; d_gene: .; abundance: .; CDR3nt: TGTGCCAGCAGTTCCAGGTACCAAGAGACCCAGTACTTC; CDR3aa: CASSSRYQETQYF
j_gene: TRBJ2-6; v_gene: TRBV18; d_gene: TRBD1; abundance: .; CDR3nt: TGTGCCAGCTCACTCCGGGACAGGGCCTACTCTGGGGCCAACGTCCTGACTTTC; CDR3aa: CASSLRDRAYSGANVLTF
j_gene: TRBJ1-5; v_gene: TRBV6-1; d_gene: .; abundance: once; CDR3nt: TGTGCCAGCAGTGATTCGAACAGGCCTAATCAGCCCCAGCATTTT; CDR3aa: CASSDSNRPNQPQHF